Following are 10 T cell receptor beta chains from one sample sequenced in a study of graft-versus-host responses after intestinal transplantation. The table came from immunoSEQ multiplex PCR; TCRdb's copy has only in-frame clones and leaves some out. The sample has nearly 110,000 clones; about 91% are singletons. The antigens for these receptors are not known. This sample comprised unstimulated CD4+ T cells sorted from spleen or lymph node cells, obtained before transplant. These TCRs come from a human donor who was the organ donor for an intestinal transplant.

The chain is built from TRBV10-3 and TRBJ2-1, with D possibly being TRBD2 (5 bases). The CDR3 extends over 14 amino acids. V was pared by 10 bases and J by 6 bases, with 19 bases between. Germline-derived CDR1 and CDR2 are ENHRY and SYGVKD. The CDR3 region has the DNA TGTGCCACCGGCCGTGCTGAGGGCTTCAATGAGCAGTTCTTC. It codes for CATGRAEGFNEQFF.

The chain couples TRBV5-1 to TRBJ2-3; D gene unclear. Looked up from germline, CDR1 is SGHRS and CDR2 is YFSETQ. CDR3 length: 15 residues. Trimming pared 6 bases from V and 4 bases from J, leaving 18 bases between. The CDR3, as DNA: TGCGCCAGCACCGTCGACAATCGACCGGCAGATACGCAGTATTTT. It specifies CASTVDNRPADTQYF.

The chain has TRBV28 and TRBJ2-7; tentatively, D is TRBD1 or TRBD2 (5 bases each). The CDR3 is 15 residues long. In germline, CDR1 is MDHEN, CDR2 SYDVKM. Trimming stripped 0 bases from V and 2 bases from J, with 11 bases between. For the CDR3, the DNA is TGTGCCAGCAGTTTATGGGGACCCGAGACCTACGAGCAGTACTTC. Residues: CASSLWGPETYEQYF.

The chain joins TRBV5-6 to TRBJ2-5, with D possibly TRBD2 on 6 matching bases. With 0 bases removed from V and 8 bases from J, the gap between germline ends came to 17 bases. The length of the CDR3 is 15 residues. CDR1 is SGHDT and CDR2 is YYEEEE in the germline V gene. The chain's CDR3 is CASSLALPRERTQYF. For the CDR3, the DNA is TGTGCCAGCAGCTTGGCCCTTCCGCGGGAAAGAACCCAGTACTTC.

The V and J genes are TRBV7-3 and TRBJ2-2; 9 bases fit TRBD2. CDR3 length: 13 residues. Per the germline V gene, CDR1 is SGHTA and CDR2 is FQGTGA. The junction had 3 bases not matched to a gene; V was cut back by 2 bases and J by 11 bases. The CDR3 reads CASSLSSGTELFF. The CDR3 nucleotides read TGTGCCAGCAGCTTATCTAGCGGGACAGAGCTGTTTTTT.

The chain recombines TRBV4-1 with TRBJ2-6; no clear D gene. Germline-derived CDR1 and CDR2 are MGHRA and YSYEKL. The CDR3 totals 17 residues. Trimming left V 0 bases short and J 0 bases short, with 9 bases between. CDR3 amino acids: CASSQDPPASGANVLTF. The CDR3 DNA is TGCGCCAGCAGCCAAGATCCCCCAGCCTCTGGGGCCAACGTCCTGACTTTC.

This clone was found a few times. The rearrangement uses TRBV28 and TRBJ1-4; D unclear. The CDR3 runs to 12 residues. V lost 5 bases and J lost 13, with 14 bases in between. Per the germline V gene, CDR1 is MDHEN and CDR2 is SYDVKM. CDR3 sequence reads: CASSPQTRRLFF. The CDR3 coding sequence is TGTGCCAGCAGTCCACAAACCCGCCGACTGTTTTTT.

V usage is TRBV5-1 and J usage is TRBJ2-5, with 13 bases aligning to TRBD2. This CDR3 region has 16 residues. The J segment lost 1 base and the V segment lost 4 bases, leaving 4 bases of the junction unmatched. In germline, CDR1 is SGHRS, CDR2 YFSETQ. This chain's CDR3 is CASSQGLAGVQETQYF. The CDR3 bases are TGCGCCAGCAGCCAAGGACTAGCGGGGGTCCAAGAGACCCAGTACTTC. Filled out from reference TRBV5-1 and TRBJ2-5, the complete variable domain reads KAGVTQTPRYLIKTRGQQVTLSCSPISGHRSVSWYQQTPGQGLQFLFEYFSETQRNKGNFPGRFSGRQFSNSRSEMNVSTLELGDSALYLCASSQGLAGVQETQYFGPGTRLLVL.

As concerns this clone: At one boundary the junction diverges from the germline segment, which might be a read error. The chain has TRBV5-8 and TRBJ2-2; D is perhaps TRBD2 (5 bases). This CDR3 spans 14 amino acids. Per the germline V gene, CDR1 is SGHTS and CDR2 is YDEGEE. The CDR3 here is CASKQFKYTGEPFF. In DNA form, the CDR3 reads TGTGCCAGCAAACAGTTTAAGTACACCGGGGAGCCGTTTTTT.

The genes are TRBV14 and TRBJ1-6, with TRBD1 as a possible D gene (5 bases). V was pared by 1 base and J by 6 bases, with 7 bases between. From germline, CDR1 is SGHDN and CDR2 FVKESK. The length of the CDR3 is 14 residues. Written as DNA, the CDR3 is TGTGCCAGCAGCCAAGGGACACTTAATTCACCCCTCCACTTT. Translation gives CASSQGTLNSPLHF.